The clone carrying this T cell receptor beta chain occurred a few times. Its specificity is not known. The sample comes from a study of blood T cells in healthy people across ages. CDR3 size: 15 residues. Germline CDR1 reads SEHNR; CDR2 reads FQNEAQ (reference sequence). V was pared by 2 bases and J by 4 bases, with 7 bases of the junction left unmatched. Whole-study results and caveats: Measured against age, TCR beta diversity per million T cells decreased in a roughly linear manner.

PCR was performed a second time for about 6 to 11 cycles using a sample-barcoded 5' primer and a J-beta primer mix. Via MiXCR, TCRdb re-called the 5' RACE reads, giving one row per CDR3 protein. This repertoire shows some 1.6 million distinct CDR3 sequences, around 36% found once; its top ten account for about 10%. This clonotype was obtained from a woman in her twenties or thirties in good health. Sample: blood. The chain is built from TRBV7-9 and TRBJ2-7; 8 bases are shared with TRBD2. The CDR3 nucleotides read TGTGCCAGCAGCTTATACGCGGGGGGCCAATACGAGCAGTACTTC. Translation: CASSLYAGGQYEQYF.